This entry lists 12 T cell receptor beta chains sequenced from one sample in a study of T cell responses to AZD1222 COVID-19 vaccine. The protocol was immunoSEQ multiplex PCR, while the TCRdb copy is restricted to in-frame clones and leaves out a portion. This sample yields more than 65,000 clones, of which around four fifths are seen a single time; more than 20% belongs to the top ten. Source: peripheral blood, taken on day 0 of AZD1222 vaccination. The receptors were sampled from an adult in good health.

This sequence joins TRBV6-5 and TRBJ1-1; unclear D gene. The V end was cut by 2 bases, the J end by 3 bases, with 13 bases between. Germline V gene data show CDR1 as MNHEY and CDR2 as SVGAGI. The CDR3 sequence is 15 residues long. The CDR3 sequence is CASSYGSSGYTEAFF. The CDR3 bases are TGTGCCAGCAGTTACGGGTCATCGGGGTACACTGAAGCTTTCTTT.

The rearrangement joins TRBV2 to TRBJ2-3, with 10 bases fitting TRBD2. Losses at the gene ends were 6 bases for V and 2 bases for J; bases not matched to a gene: 11. CDR3 size: 17 residues. Looked up from germline, CDR1 is SNHLY and CDR2 is FYNNEI. As DNA, the CDR3 is TGTGCCAGCAGCCCGAGGGGAGCGGGAGGGATCACAGATACGCAGTATTTT. Encoded protein: CASSPRGAGGITDTQYF. The complete variable domain, with remaining parts taken from reference TRBV2 and TRBJ2-3, reads EPEVTQTPSHQVTQMGQEVILRCVPISNHLYFYWYRQILGQKVEFLVSFYNNEISEKSEIFDDQFSVERPDGSNFTLKIRSTKLEDSAMYFCASSPRGAGGITDTQYFGPGTRLTVL.

The rearrangement joins TRBV18 to TRBJ1-3; D is unresolved. From germline, CDR1 is KGHSH and CDR2 LQKENI. This CDR3 spans 13 amino acids. Trimming pared 0 bases from V and 6 bases from J, leaving 6 bases between. The CDR3 loop is CASSPPPENTIYF. The CDR3 DNA reads TGTGCCAGCTCACCACCGCCCGAAAACACCATATATTTT.

This chain links TRBV9 with TRBJ2-1; D gene ambiguous. Germline V gene lookup returns CDR1 SGDLS and CDR2 YYNGEE. Trimming removed 2 bases from V and 5 bases from J, with 8 bases in between. This CDR3 spans 13 amino acids. Written as DNA, the CDR3 is TGTGCCAGCAGCGTTGGACCAAACAATGAGCAGTTCTTC. Amino acid sequence: CASSVGPNNEQFF.

V and J are TRBV19 and TRBJ1-1, with TRBD1 matching 9 bases. The length of the CDR3 is 16 residues. V was clipped by 3 bases and J by 0 bases; unmatched bases: 5. Germline loops: CDR1 LNHDA, CDR2 SQIVND (reference sequence). The CDR3 sequence is CASSIGTGWMNTEAFF. The CDR3 DNA reads as TGTGCCAGTAGTATTGGGACAGGGTGGATGAACACTGAAGCTTTCTTT.

This clone was observed a handful of times. In DNA form, the CDR3 reads TGTGCCACCAGCCCTCAGGGGCGCGGGACCCAGTACTTC. Translation gives CATSPQGRGTQYF. The chain combines TRBV24-1 with TRBJ2-5; a weak D match, TRBD1 (6 bases). The CDR3 covers 13 residues. The V gene lost 7 bases and the J gene lost 7 bases, with 15 bases spanning the gap. Germline V gives CDR1 KGHDR, CDR2 SFDVKD.

The chain uses TRBV10-2 and TRBJ1-2, with D hard to call. The CDR3 covers 14 residues. Germline CDR1 WSHSY, CDR2 SAAADI. With 5 bases removed from V and 4 bases from J, the gap between germline ends came to 14 bases. CDR3 region: CASSLGPLGYGYTF. The CDR3 region has the DNA TGCGCCAGCAGTCTCGGGCCCTTGGGCTATGGCTACACCTTC.

This clone was detected only once. The V gene is TRBV5-8, the J gene TRBJ1-5, with D hard to call. The V end lost 5 bases, the J end lost 9 bases, and 15 bases lay between the germline ends. Per the germline V gene, CDR1 is SGHTS and CDR2 is YDEGEE. CDR3 length equals 13 residues. The CDR3 here is CASSSQRFGPQHF. The CDR3 nucleotides are TGTGCCAGCAGTTCACAGCGTTTCGGGCCCCAGCATTTT.

The chain carries TRBV18 and TRBJ2-4; 11 bases align to TRBD1. Germline lookup yields CDR1 KGHSH and CDR2 LQKENI. The trim removed 6 bases at V and 4 bases at J, leaving 5 bases unmatched. This CDR3 is built from 15 residues. CDR3 sequence reads: CASSKGQGEKNIQYF. The CDR3 DNA reads as TGTGCCAGCTCGAAGGGACAGGGGGAGAAAAACATTCAGTACTTC.

This clone has only one observation. V gene TRBV5-1 combines with J gene TRBJ2-2; the D gene is possibly TRBD1 (5 bases). V dropped 2 bases and J dropped 1 base, with 9 bases sitting between them. Germline V gene lookup returns CDR1 SGHRS and CDR2 YFSETQ. This CDR3 region has 15 residues. In DNA, the CDR3 is TGCGCCAGCAGCTTATGGCAGGGGAACACCGGGGAGCTGTTTTTT. Translation: CASSLWQGNTGELFF.

Only a few counts were recorded for this clone. This chain uses TRBV19 with TRBJ1-5; D gene uncertain. CDR3 length: 14 amino acids. Germline loops: CDR1 LNHDA, CDR2 SQIVND (reference sequence). Trimming took 0 bases from V and 3 from J, leaving 6 bases between them. The CDR3 here is CASSIDRYNQPQHF. The CDR3 bases are TGTGCCAGTAGTATAGACCGCTACAATCAGCCCCAGCATTTT.

The gene calls are TRBV19 and TRBJ2-1; TRBD2 might be the D (5 bases). The CDR3 spans 11 residues. The germline V gene has CDR1 LNHDA and CDR2 SQIVND (reference sequence). V was trimmed by 8 bases and J by 9 bases, leaving 11 bases between them. The CDR3: CASGGLAEQFF. The CDR3 bases are TGTGCCAGTGGCGGGTTGGCTGAGCAGTTCTTC.